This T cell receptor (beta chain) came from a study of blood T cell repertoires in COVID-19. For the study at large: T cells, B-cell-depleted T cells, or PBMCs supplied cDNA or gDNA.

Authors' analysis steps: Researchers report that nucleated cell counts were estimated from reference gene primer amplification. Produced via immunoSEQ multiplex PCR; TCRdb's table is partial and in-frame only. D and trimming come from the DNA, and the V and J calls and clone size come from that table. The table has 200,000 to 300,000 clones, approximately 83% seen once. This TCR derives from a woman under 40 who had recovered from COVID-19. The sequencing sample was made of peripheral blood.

The chain's CDR3 is CASSSGSQGKTNEKLFF. Here the CDR3 DNA reads TGTGCCAGCTCCTCAGGGTCACAGGGGAAGACTAATGAAAAACTGTTTTTT. The chain couples TRBV18 to TRBJ1-4; 7 bases map to TRBD1. The CDR3 has 17 residues. Germline V lookup: CDR1 KGHSH, CDR2 LQKENI. J gave up 2 bases and V 6 bases, and 12 bases lay outside the gene matches.